A single sample is the source of the 17 T cell receptor delta chains below, sequenced in a study of gamma-delta T cells after stem cell transplantation. TCRdb fed the RT-PCR reads to CATT. The profile shows 15,000 to 17,000 delta-chain clones, 9.4% of them singletons. Sequencing was carried out using gamma-delta T cells. These receptor sequences come from a human donor. It is not recorded whose cells these are; they may come from a transplant donor.

This clone was seen ten or more times. The CDR3 coding sequence is TGTGCTCTTGGGGAACTCTCTTCCTACCGGGGATACTTCACCGATAAACTCATCTTT. The encoded protein is CALGELSSYRGYFTDKLIF. The rearrangement joins TRDV1 to TRDJ1; tentatively, D is TRDD2 or TRDD3 (8 bases each). Germline CDR1 TSWWSYY, CDR2 QGS. With 0 bases removed from V and 1 base from J, the gap between germline ends came to 21 bases. CDR3 length equals 19 residues.

This clone has more than one count but fewer than ten. The amino acid sequence in TCRdb belongs to a much larger clone and departs from this DNA's translation at residue 9, likely a sequencing read error; the sequence shown is translated from the DNA. This chain links TRDV2 with TRDJ1; 8 positions agree with TRDD3. Germline CDR1 GEAIGNYY, CDR2 EKD. V dropped 2 bases and J dropped 0; count of bases not matched to a gene: 7. The CDR3 has 16 residues. CDR3 bases: TGTGCCTGTGACATTTTGGGGGATTTTTACACCGATAAACTCATCTTT. It specifies CACDILGDFYTDKLIF.

This clone has more than one count but fewer than ten. TCRdb attributes to this sequence the protein of a much larger clone, which differs from the DNA translation at residue 6; a read error is likely, and the protein displayed is translated from the DNA. The V and J genes are TRDV2 and TRDJ3; TRDD3 agrees at 8 bases. Germline CDR1 reads GEAIGNYY; CDR2 reads EKD. The trim removed 4 bases at V and 0 bases at J, leaving 13 bases unmatched. The length of the CDR3 is 20 residues. The CDR3 region has the DNA TGTGCCTGTGATCGGGCACTGGGGGTTAGGAGCTCCTGGGACACCCGACAGATGTTTTTC. Translating it yields CACDRALGVRSSWDTRQMFF.

There are a few counts of this clone. A read error is likely here: a far larger clone is one base away. The identical CDR3 is also encoded by other nucleotide sequences in the sample. The chain couples TRDV2 to TRDJ1, with D unclear. Germline CDR1 and CDR2: GEAIGNYY and EKD. This CDR3 spans 16 amino acids. Here the CDR3 DNA reads TGTGCCTGTGACACCGTGGGAAAAAGGTACACCGATAAACTCATCTTC. Amino acid sequence: CACDTVGKRYTDKLIF.

This clone turned up a few times. TCRdb shows a much larger clone's protein in place of this DNA's translation, and the two differ at residues 7 and 8, likely through a read error; the protein shown is translated from the DNA. The CDR3 bases are TGTGCCTGTGACTCTCTCAAGGAGGATACGGTCACCGATAAACTCATCTTT. Translated, it gives CACDSLKEDTVTDKLIF. The V gene is TRDV2, the J gene TRDJ1; 7 nucleotides align to TRDD3. Germline V lookup: CDR1 GEAIGNYY, CDR2 EKD. The CDR3 loop spans 17 amino acids. V lost 3 bases and J lost 1; bases outside the gene matches: 13.

For this clone: Since a far larger clone is one base different, this is likely a read error. At the DNA level, this CDR3 is encoded by other sequences in the same sample as well. The V gene is TRDV1, the J gene TRDJ1; 9 bases are a match to TRDD2. Germline CDR1 and CDR2: TSWWSYY and QGS. This CDR3 is built from 19 residues. Here the CDR3 DNA reads TGTGCCCTTGGGGTCAGCCTTCCTACTTGGGGGACATTTCCCGATAAACTCATCTTT. Protein: CALGVSLPTWGTFPDKLIF.

Turning to this clone: Possible read error: a much larger clone is one base away. The same CDR3 is also encoded by other DNA sequences in this sample. The rearrangement uses TRDV2 and TRDJ1; 11 bases align to TRDD3. The CDR3 consists of 21 residues. CDR1 GEAIGNYY and CDR2 EKD come from the germline V gene. CDR3 in DNA: TGTGCCTGTGACACCGTCCCTGGGGGATACAACTTGACTTCATACACCGCTAAACTCATCTTT. As protein: CACDTVPGGYNLTSYTAKLIF.

This clone has only a few counts. Different DNA sequences within this sample yield the same CDR3. This chain joins TRDV1 and TRDJ1; the D gene is possibly TRDD2 (5 bases). The germline CDR1 and CDR2 sequences are TSWWSYY and QGS. Trimming left V 2 bases short and J 6 bases short, with 25 bases between. The CDR3 length is 18 residues. The CDR3 loop reads CALGEREDPSRLTHKLIF. CDR3 nucleotides: TGTGCTCTTGGGGAAAGAGAGGATCCTTCTAGGCTTACCCATAAACTCATCTTT.

This clone was seen only a few times. The protein in TCRdb stems from a much larger clone and differs at residue 11 from this DNA's translation, likely a read error; here the protein is translated from the DNA. The chain carries TRDV2 and TRDJ1; 9 bases are shared with TRDD3. There are 16 residues in the CDR3. The J segment lost 4 bases and the V segment lost 0 bases, leaving 8 bases of the junction unmatched. Germline-derived CDR1 and CDR2 are GEAIGNYY and EKD. The CDR3 DNA sequence: TGTGCCTGTGACACCGTGGGGGGGATACCTATCGATAAACTCATCTTT. Amino acids: CACDTVGGIPIDKLIF.

This clone occurred many times. A far larger clone is off by one base, so a read error is likely. The sample holds other DNA sequences that translate to the same CDR3. V usage is TRDV2 and J usage is TRDJ3; D unresolved. This CDR3 spans 18 amino acids. V was trimmed by 0 bases and J by 1 base, leaving 12 bases between them. Germline values: CDR1 GEAIGNYY, CDR2 EKD. The CDR3 loop reads CACDTATQTSWDTRQMFF. The CDR3 bases are TGTGCCTGTGACACCGCCACGCAAACGTCCTGGGACACCCGACAGATGTTTTTC.

The table lists this clone with a few counts. TCRdb's entry gives the protein of a much larger clone, which mismatches this DNA's translation at residue 9, likely from a read error; the protein reported here is translated from the DNA. The chain carries TRDV2 and TRDJ3, with TRDD3 matching over 8 bases. The J segment lost 0 bases and the V segment lost 0 bases, leaving 6 bases of the junction unmatched. CDR3 length: 19 residues. CDR1 is GEAIGNYY and CDR2 is EKD in the germline V gene. As DNA, the CDR3 is TGTGCCTGTGACACCCTGGGGGACCAGAGCTCCTGGGACACCCGACAGATGTTTTTC. It is translated as CACDTLGDQSSWDTRQMFF.

This clone was seen only a few times. A far larger clone is just one base off, so this is likely a read error. Other DNA sequences of this sample code for an identical CDR3. This sequence joins TRDV2 and TRDJ3; TRDD3 might be the D (6 bases). The CDR3 sequence is 16 residues long. Trimming removed 1 base from V and 7 bases from J, with 13 bases in between. The germline gives CDR1 GEAIGNYY, CDR2 EKD. CDR3 sequence: CACDTAGGVDTRQMFF. The CDR3, as DNA: TGTGCCTGTGACACGGCCGGGGGAGTCGACACCCGACAGATGTTTTTC.

A word on this clone: TCRdb shows a much larger clone's protein in place of this DNA's translation, and the two differ at residue 12, likely through a read error; the protein shown is translated from the DNA. This chain joins TRDV2 and TRDJ2, with D possibly matching TRDD1 (5 bases). Germline-derived CDR1 and CDR2 are GEAIGNYY and EKD. The CDR3 contains 15 residues. Here the CDR3 reads CACDPLTEMTAHLFF. The CDR3 bases are TGTGCCTGTGACCCCCTCACTGAAATGACAGCACACCTCTTCTTT.

The V gene is TRDV2, the J gene TRDJ1; no clear D. There are 21 residues in the CDR3. Germline-derived CDR1 and CDR2 are GEAIGNYY and EKD. Trimming took 0 bases from V and 7 from J, leaving 35 bases between them. CDR3 sequence: CACDTVPSPSEYYDYTAKLIF. The DNA of the CDR3 is TGTGCCTGTGACACCGTCCCTAGTCCCTCTGAGTACTACGACTACACTGCTAAACTCATCTTT.

To note about this clone: With a far larger clone one base away, a read error is the likely cause. Within the sample, other DNA sequences also encode this same CDR3. This chain links TRDV2 with TRDJ3, with TRDD3 matching over 12 bases. Germline V lookup: CDR1 GEAIGNYY, CDR2 EKD. The CDR3 is made up of 21 amino acids. The chain's CDR3 is CACDTLTGGYKSSWDTRQMFF. The CDR3 DNA sequence: TGCGCCTGTGACACCCTTACTGGGGGATACAAGAGCTCCTGGGACACCCGACAGATGTTTTTC.

Notes on this clone: The germline gene is not matched at one end of the junction; a read error may be the cause. CDR3 sequence (DNA): TGTGCCTGTGACATACGGGGGGATACGCTATTTTACCCCGATAAACTAATCTTT. Encoded protein: CACDIRGDTLFYPDKLIF. The chain has TRDV2 and TRDJ1, with 10 nucleotides matching TRDD3. The CDR3 runs to 18 residues. Per germline, CDR1 GEAIGNYY and CDR2 EKD.

A note on this clone: A read error may account for a junction end that differs from germline. This chain joins TRDV2 and TRDJ1; 10 nucleotides agree with TRDD3. The CDR3 spans 20 residues. Germline V lookup: CDR1 GEAIGNYY, CDR2 EKD. CDR3 residues: CACDPLTGGSSALYTDTLIF. The CDR3 DNA reads TGTGCCTGTGACCCCCTTACTGGGGGATCATCCGCCCTTTACACCGATACACTCATCTTT.